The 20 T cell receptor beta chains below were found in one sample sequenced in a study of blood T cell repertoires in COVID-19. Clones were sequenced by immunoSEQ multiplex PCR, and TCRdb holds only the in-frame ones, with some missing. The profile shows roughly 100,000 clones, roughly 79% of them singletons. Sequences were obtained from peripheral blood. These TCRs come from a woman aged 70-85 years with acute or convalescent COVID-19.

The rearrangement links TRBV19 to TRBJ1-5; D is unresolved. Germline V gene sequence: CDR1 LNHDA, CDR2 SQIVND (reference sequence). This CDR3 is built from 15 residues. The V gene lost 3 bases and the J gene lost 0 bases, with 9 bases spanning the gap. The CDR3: CASSIQLYSNQPQHF. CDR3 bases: TGTGCCAGTAGTATCCAGTTGTATAGCAATCAGCCCCAGCATTTT. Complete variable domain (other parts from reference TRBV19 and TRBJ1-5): DGGITQSPKYLFRKEGQNVTLSCEQNLNHDAMYWYRQDPGQGLRLIYYSQIVNDFQKGDIAEGYSVSREKKESFPLTVTSAQKNPTAFYLCASSIQLYSNQPQHFGDGTRLSIL.

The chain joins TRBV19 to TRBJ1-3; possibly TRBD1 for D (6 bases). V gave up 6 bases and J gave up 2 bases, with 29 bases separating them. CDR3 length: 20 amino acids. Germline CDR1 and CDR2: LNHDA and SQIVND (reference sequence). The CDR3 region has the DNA TGTGCCAGTAGCCAATCGTATAGGACAGCCCTGATCAATACTGGAAACACCATATATTTT. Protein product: CASSQSYRTALINTGNTIYF.

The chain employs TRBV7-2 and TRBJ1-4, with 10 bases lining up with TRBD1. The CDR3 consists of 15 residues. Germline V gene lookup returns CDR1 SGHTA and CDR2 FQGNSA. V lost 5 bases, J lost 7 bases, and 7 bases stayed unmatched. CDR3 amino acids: CASSGTGTGVEKLFF. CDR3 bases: TGTGCCAGCAGCGGAACCGGGACAGGGGTTGAAAAACTGTTTTTT.

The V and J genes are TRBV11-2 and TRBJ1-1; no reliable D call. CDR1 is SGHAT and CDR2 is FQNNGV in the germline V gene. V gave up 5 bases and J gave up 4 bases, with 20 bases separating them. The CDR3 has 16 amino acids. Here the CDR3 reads CASSKITRERGTEAFF. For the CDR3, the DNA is TGTGCCAGCAGCAAGATAACAAGGGAGCGGGGCACTGAAGCTTTCTTT.

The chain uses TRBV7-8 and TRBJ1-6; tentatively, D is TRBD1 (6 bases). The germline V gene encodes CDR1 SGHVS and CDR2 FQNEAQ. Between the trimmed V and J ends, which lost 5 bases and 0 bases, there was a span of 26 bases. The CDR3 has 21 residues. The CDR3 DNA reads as TGTGCCAGCAGCCCCCGACAGGCTATCGCTCCGATGAGCTCCTATAATTCACCCCTCCACTTT. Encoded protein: CASSPRQAIAPMSSYNSPLHF.

CDR3 bases: TGTGCCAGCAGCTACCGGGACAGGGCGAACACCATATATTTT. Translating gives CASSYRDRANTIYF. The V gene is TRBV5-4, the J gene TRBJ1-3, with 9 bases lining up with TRBD1. CDR1 SGHNT and CDR2 YYREEE come from the germline V gene (reference sequence). The ends lost 3 bases at V and 7 bases at J; junction bases unmatched: 5. This CDR3 is 14 amino acids long.

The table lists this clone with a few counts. CDR3 sequence: CASSLRQGNSPLHF. CDR3 nucleotides: TGTGCCAGCAGCTTGAGACAGGGAAATTCACCCCTCCACTTT. The genes are TRBV5-4 and TRBJ1-6, with 7 bases fitting TRBD1. Trimming removed 1 base from V and 7 bases from J; junction bases left unmatched: 2. The germline V gene has CDR1 SGHNT and CDR2 YYREEE (reference sequence). The CDR3 consists of 14 residues.

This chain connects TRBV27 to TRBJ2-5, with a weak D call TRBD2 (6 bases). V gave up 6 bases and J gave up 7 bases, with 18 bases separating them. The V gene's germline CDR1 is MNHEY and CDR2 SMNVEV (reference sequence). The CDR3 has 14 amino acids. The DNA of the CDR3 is TGTGCCAGCAGCGCGGGACTGAGCCATGGGACCCAGTACTTC. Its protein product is CASSAGLSHGTQYF.

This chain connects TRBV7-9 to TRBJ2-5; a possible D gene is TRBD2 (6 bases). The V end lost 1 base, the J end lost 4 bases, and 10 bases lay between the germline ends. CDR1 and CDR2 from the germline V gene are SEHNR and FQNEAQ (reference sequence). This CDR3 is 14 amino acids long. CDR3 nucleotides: TGTGCCAGCAGCTTAGTTCCGGGGGTAGAGACCCAGTACTTC. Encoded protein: CASSLVPGVETQYF. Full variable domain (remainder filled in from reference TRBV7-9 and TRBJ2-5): DTGVSQNPRHKITKRGQNVTFRCDPISEHNRLYWYRQTLGQGPEFLTYFQNEAQLEKSRLLSDRFSAERPKGSFSTLEIQRTEQGDSAMYLCASSLVPGVETQYFGPGTRLLVL.

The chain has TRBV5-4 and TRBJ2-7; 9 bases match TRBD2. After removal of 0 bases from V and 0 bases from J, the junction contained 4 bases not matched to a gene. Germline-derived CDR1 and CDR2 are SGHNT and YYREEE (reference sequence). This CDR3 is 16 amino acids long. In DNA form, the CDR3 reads TGTGCCAGCAGCTTGGGACTAGCGGAAAGCTCCTACGAGCAGTACTTC. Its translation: CASSLGLAESSYEQYF.

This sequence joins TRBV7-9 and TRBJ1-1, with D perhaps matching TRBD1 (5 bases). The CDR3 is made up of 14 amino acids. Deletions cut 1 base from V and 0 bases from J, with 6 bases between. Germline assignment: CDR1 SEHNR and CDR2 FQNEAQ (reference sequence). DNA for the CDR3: TGTGCCAGCAGCTTAGGGACACTGAACACTGAAGCTTTCTTT. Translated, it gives CASSLGTLNTEAFF.

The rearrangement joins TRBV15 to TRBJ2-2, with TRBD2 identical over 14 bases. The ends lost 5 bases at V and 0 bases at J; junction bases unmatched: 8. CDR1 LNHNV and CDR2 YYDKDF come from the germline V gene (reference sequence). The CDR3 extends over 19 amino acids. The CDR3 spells CATSAYGTSGRANTGELFF. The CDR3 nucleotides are TGTGCCACCAGCGCCTACGGGACTAGCGGGAGAGCGAACACCGGGGAGCTGTTTTTT.

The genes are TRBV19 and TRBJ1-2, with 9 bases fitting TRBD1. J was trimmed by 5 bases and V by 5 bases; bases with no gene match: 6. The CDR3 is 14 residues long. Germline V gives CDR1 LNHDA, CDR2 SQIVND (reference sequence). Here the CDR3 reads CASSEQGAGYGYTF. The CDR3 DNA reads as TGTGCCAGTAGTGAACAGGGGGCGGGATATGGCTACACCTTC.

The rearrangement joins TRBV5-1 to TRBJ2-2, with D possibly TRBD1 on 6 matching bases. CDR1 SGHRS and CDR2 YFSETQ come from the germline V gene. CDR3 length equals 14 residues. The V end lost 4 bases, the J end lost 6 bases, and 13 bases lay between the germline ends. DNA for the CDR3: TGCGCCAGCAGCCCAGCAGGGGTTGCCGGGGAGCTGTTTTTT. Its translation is CASSPAGVAGELFF.

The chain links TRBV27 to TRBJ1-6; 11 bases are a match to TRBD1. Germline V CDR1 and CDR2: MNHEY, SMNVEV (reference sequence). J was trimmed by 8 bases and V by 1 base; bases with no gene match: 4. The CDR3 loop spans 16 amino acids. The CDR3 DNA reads TGTGCCAGCAGTTTATGGGGGGGACAGGGGGATTCACCCCTCCACTTT. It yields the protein CASSLWGGQGDSPLHF.

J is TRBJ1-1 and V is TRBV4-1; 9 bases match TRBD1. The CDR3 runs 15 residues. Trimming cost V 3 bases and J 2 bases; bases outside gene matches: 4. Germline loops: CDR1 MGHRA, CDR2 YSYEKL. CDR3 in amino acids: CASSQGTGINTEAFF. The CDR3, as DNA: TGCGCCAGCAGCCAGGGGACAGGGATCAACACTGAAGCTTTCTTT.

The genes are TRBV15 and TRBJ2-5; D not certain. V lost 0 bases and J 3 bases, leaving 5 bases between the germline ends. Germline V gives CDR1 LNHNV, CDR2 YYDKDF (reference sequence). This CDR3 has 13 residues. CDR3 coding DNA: TGTGCCACCAGCAGAGAGCGAGAAGAGACCCAGTACTTC. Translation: CATSREREETQYF.

CDR3: CASSLGQGASPLHF. The CDR3 nucleotides are TGCGCCAGCAGCTTGGGGCAGGGCGCTTCACCCCTCCACTTT. The V gene is TRBV5-1, the J gene TRBJ1-6, with D possibly being TRBD1 (5 bases). CDR1 is SGHRS, CDR2 YFSETQ, per germline. The CDR3 extends over 14 amino acids. V lost 0 bases and J lost 9, with 10 bases in between.

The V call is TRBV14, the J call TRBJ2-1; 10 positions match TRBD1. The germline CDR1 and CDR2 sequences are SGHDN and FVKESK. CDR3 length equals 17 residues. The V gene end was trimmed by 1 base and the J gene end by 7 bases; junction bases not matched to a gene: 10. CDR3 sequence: CASSQVLGGTGANEQFF. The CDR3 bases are TGTGCCAGCAGCCAAGTATTGGGGGGGACAGGGGCAAATGAGCAGTTCTTC.

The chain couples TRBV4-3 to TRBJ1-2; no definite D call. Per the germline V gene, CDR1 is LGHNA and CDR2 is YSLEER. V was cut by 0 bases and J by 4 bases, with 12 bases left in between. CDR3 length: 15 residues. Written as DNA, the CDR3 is TGCGCCAGCAGCCAAGAGGTCCTTCTATTCTATGGCTACACCTTC. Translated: CASSQEVLLFYGYTF.